These 14 T cell receptor beta chains share one sample of origin, sequenced in a study of OX40 agonist ivuxolimab in advanced cancers. Profiling relied on immunoSEQ multiplex PCR, and the TCRdb table lists in-frame clones only, not all of them. The top ten clones hold approximately 0.72% of a sample with 65,000 to 90,000 clones, more than 75% of them seen once. The sample in question was CD4+ or CD8+ T cells sorted from blood, obtained in a trial of the OX40 agonist ivuxolimab. These TCRs come from an adult with an advanced solid tumor such as melanoma, head and neck, liver or kidney cancer.

The CDR3 is CASSRDGSSMNTEAFF. In DNA form, the CDR3 reads TGTGCCAGCTCACGAGACGGGTCCAGTATGAACACTGAAGCTTTCTTT. This sequence joins TRBV18 and TRBJ1-1; D unresolved. There are 16 residues in the CDR3. Trimming removed 4 bases from V and 0 bases from J, with 15 bases in between. Germline V gene data show CDR1 as KGHSH and CDR2 as LQKENI.

J is TRBJ1-5 and V is TRBV7-2; D is unclear. The CDR3 covers 16 residues. The germline CDR1 and CDR2 sequences are SGHTA and FQGNSA. V lost 1 base and J lost 1, with 11 bases in between. CDR3 region: CASSLVGDKSNQPQHF. The CDR3 coding sequence is TGTGCCAGCAGCTTAGTCGGGGATAAGAGCAATCAGCCCCAGCATTTT.

The V gene is TRBV18, the J gene TRBJ1-1; D ambiguous. CDR1 and CDR2 from the germline V gene are KGHSH and LQKENI. The V and J ends lost 5 bases and 0 bases respectively, with 13 bases between them. The CDR3 runs to 15 residues. CDR3 in DNA: TGTGCCAGCTCAGCGGATCGGCAGGTGAACACTGAAGCTTTCTTT. This codes for CASSADRQVNTEAFF.

The chain carries TRBV7-3 and TRBJ2-5, with a tentative D call TRBD2 (5 bases). The germline V and J ends were trimmed by 7 bases and 1 base, with 16 bases remaining between them. This CDR3 has 15 residues. Germline V gene sequence: CDR1 SGHTA, CDR2 FQGTGA. The CDR3 protein is CASTKRGGPQETQYF. In DNA form, the CDR3 reads TGTGCCAGCACTAAACGAGGCGGGCCCCAAGAGACCCAGTACTTC.

This chain connects TRBV29-1 to TRBJ2-7; possibly TRBD2 for D (5 bases). CDR1 and CDR2 from the germline V gene are SQVTM and ANQGSEA. The CDR3 contains 12 residues. V lost 6 bases to trimming and J lost 0 bases, with 9 bases between them. The CDR3 protein is CSVSGSSYEQYF. CDR3 DNA: TGCAGCGTCAGTGGGAGCTCCTACGAGCAGTACTTC.

The chain combines TRBV7-9 with TRBJ2-1; 7 bases map to TRBD1. The V gene end was trimmed by 5 bases and the J gene end by 12 bases; junction bases not matched to a gene: 10. This CDR3 contains 13 residues. CDR1 is SEHNR, CDR2 FQNEAQ, per germline (reference sequence). CDR3 sequence (DNA): TGTGCCAGCAGCCTCCGGGACAGTCTTGGGCAGTTCTTC. Its translation: CASSLRDSLGQFF.

The gene calls are TRBV7-8 and TRBJ1-5, with unresolved D. The germline V gene has CDR1 SGHVS and CDR2 FQNEAQ. Trimming stripped 5 bases from V and 5 bases from J, with 10 bases between. The CDR3 totals 13 residues. This CDR3 reads CASSTDQDQPQHF. The CDR3 region has the DNA TGTGCCAGCAGCACAGACCAAGATCAGCCCCAGCATTTT.

This chain joins TRBV6-5 and TRBJ1-2; 7 bases match TRBD1. The length of the CDR3 is 13 residues. V trimming: 8 bases; J trimming: 4 bases; junction bases outside the gene matches: 7. Germline V lookup: CDR1 MNHEY, CDR2 SVGAGI. The CDR3 reads CASGRGFGYGYTF. The CDR3 bases are TGTGCCAGCGGCAGGGGGTTTGGCTATGGCTACACCTTC.

This clone has a handful of counts. The chain has TRBV29-1 and TRBJ1-1; no firm D call. Trimming took off 2 bases at V and 5 bases at J, with 9 bases between the two ends. CDR3 length: 12 amino acids. Germline V gene data show CDR1 as SQVTM and CDR2 as ANQGSEA. CDR3: CSVEQSGTEAFF. As DNA, the CDR3 is TGCAGCGTTGAACAGTCGGGAACTGAAGCTTTCTTT.

This clone was picked up a small number of times. V and J are TRBV2 and TRBJ1-1; no clear D gene. V was cut by 4 bases and J by 0 bases, with 9 bases left in between. The CDR3 contains 14 residues. Per germline, CDR1 SNHLY and CDR2 FYNNEI. CDR3 loop: CASSGQRMNTEAFF. The CDR3 bases are TGTGCCAGCAGTGGGCAAAGAATGAACACTGAAGCTTTCTTT.

This clone was detected only once. The chain is built from TRBV7-6 and TRBJ1-1; D remains unclear. The CDR3 totals 17 residues. V lost 2 bases and J 1 base, leaving 17 bases between the germline ends. CDR1 and CDR2 from the germline V gene are SGHVS and FNYEAQ. This CDR3 is CASSLPSNSHPNTEAFF. CDR3 in DNA: TGTGCCAGCAGCTTACCGTCAAATAGTCACCCGAACACTGAAGCTTTCTTT.

The chain combines TRBV18 with TRBJ1-6; TRBD1 matches 7 bases. CDR3 size: 16 residues. V lost 6 bases and J lost 6; bases outside the gene matches: 11. Germline CDR1 reads KGHSH; CDR2 reads LQKENI. In DNA, the CDR3 is TGTGCCAGCTCCACCCGGGAGACAGGGCCTAATTCACCCCTCCACTTT. Protein product: CASSTRETGPNSPLHF.

The rearrangement joins TRBV6-5 to TRBJ2-3; 7 bases are a match to TRBD2. Germline values: CDR1 MNHEY, CDR2 SVGAGI. Losses at the gene ends were 6 bases for V and 3 bases for J; bases not matched to a gene: 9. The CDR3 has 15 amino acids. The CDR3 reads CASSSSGVGTDTQYF. In nucleotides, the CDR3 is TGTGCCAGCAGCTCAAGCGGGGTGGGTACAGATACGCAGTATTTT.

The rearrangement joins TRBV6-6 to TRBJ1-5, with D possibly being TRBD1 (5 bases). Germline V lookup: CDR1 MNHNY, CDR2 SVGAGI (reference sequence). V shed 0 bases and J shed 5 bases, with 14 bases lying between them. The CDR3 has 16 amino acids. This CDR3 reads CASSYSPVIGDQPQHF. In nucleotides, the CDR3 is TGTGCCAGCAGTTACTCTCCGGTAATAGGGGATCAGCCCCAGCATTTT.